The present T cell receptor beta chain was sequenced within a study of blood T cell repertoires in COVID-19. Looking at the study overall: COVID-19 samples, acute and convalescent, were from the United States, Italy and Spain. The analysed material was cDNA or gDNA that came from T cells, B-cell-depleted T cells, or PBMCs.

Source study methods: Researchers report that nucleated cell counts were estimated from reference gene primer amplification. Measured with immunoSEQ multiplex PCR; TCRdb has only the in-frame clones, and not every one. V and J calls and clone size are copied from that table; D and trimming were computed from the DNA. The table includes some 70,000 clones, about four fifths detected once. The ends were cut back, 2 bases at V and 3 bases at J, with 7 bases in the middle. CDR1 and CDR2 from the germline V gene are MNHEY and SVGAGI. The CDR3 extends over 13 amino acids. This clone showed up just a few times.

Sequenced material: peripheral blood. The gene calls are TRBV6-5 and TRBJ1-1; D is ambiguous. The clonotype comes from a man aged 55 to 69 with COVID-19, enrolled during active disease. The DNA of the CDR3 is TGTGCCAGCAGTTACAGGCGGGACACTGAAGCTTTCTTT. Protein product: CASSYRRDTEAFF.